This record concerns one T cell receptor (beta chain) sequence. Antigen: not known. Treatment reported: roughly 11-day PBMC culture with coronavirus spike peptide pools or control peptides (ViraFEST assay). This CDR3 is built from 13 residues. Germline V gene data show CDR1 as MDHEN and CDR2 as SYDVKM. The V segment lost 6 bases and the J segment 7 bases; nucleotides outside the gene matches: 2. These data are taken from a study of vaccination and CD4 T cells after COVID-19. General study points: The analysis of convalescent patients involved relatively few individuals and lacked early post-infection timepoints. Looking at convalescent patients, a median about 90% of reactive clones were present only post-vaccination.

An Oncomine TCR Beta short-read assay was used to sequence the DNA from cultured CD4+ T cells. TCRdb itself ran the PCR reads through MiXCR, one entry per CDR3 protein. Of around 18,000 distinct CDR3 sequences listed, 70% to 75% are singletons. This receptor was obtained from a human donor who had recovered from COVID-19. This rearrangement joins TRBV28 to TRBJ2-2; 10 bases align to TRBD1. The specimen sequenced was CD4+ T cells from blood, cultured in vitro. The CDR3 sequence is CASRTGGYGELFF. The CDR3 DNA follows: TGTGCCAGCAGGACAGGGGGCTACGGGGAGCTGTTTTTT.